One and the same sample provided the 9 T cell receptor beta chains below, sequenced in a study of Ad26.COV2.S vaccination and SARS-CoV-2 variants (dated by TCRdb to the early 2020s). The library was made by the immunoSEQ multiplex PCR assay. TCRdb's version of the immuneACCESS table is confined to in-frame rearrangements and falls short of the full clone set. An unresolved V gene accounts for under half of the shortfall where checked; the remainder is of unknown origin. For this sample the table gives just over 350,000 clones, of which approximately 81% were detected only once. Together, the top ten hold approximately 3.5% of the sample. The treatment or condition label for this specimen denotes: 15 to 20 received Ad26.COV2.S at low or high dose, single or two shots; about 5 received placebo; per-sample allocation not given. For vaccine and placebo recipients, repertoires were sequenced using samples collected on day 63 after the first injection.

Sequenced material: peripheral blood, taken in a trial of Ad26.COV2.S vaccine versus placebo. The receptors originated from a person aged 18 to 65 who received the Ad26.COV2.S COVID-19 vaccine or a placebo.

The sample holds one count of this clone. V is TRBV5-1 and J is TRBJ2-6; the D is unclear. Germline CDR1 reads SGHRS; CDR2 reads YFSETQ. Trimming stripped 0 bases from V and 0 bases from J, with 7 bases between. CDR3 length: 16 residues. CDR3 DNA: TGCGCCAGCAGCTTGGCCCTTAACTCTGGGGCCAACGTCCTGACTTTC. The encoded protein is CASSLALNSGANVLTF.

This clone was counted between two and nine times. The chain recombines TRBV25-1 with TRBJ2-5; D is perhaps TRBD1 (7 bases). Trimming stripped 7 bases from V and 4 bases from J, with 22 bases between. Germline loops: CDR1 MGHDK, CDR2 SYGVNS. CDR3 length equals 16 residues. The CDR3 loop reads CASTHKGGGLGETQYF. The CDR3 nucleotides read TGTGCCAGCACACATAAAGGAGGGGGCCTGGGAGAGACCCAGTACTTC.

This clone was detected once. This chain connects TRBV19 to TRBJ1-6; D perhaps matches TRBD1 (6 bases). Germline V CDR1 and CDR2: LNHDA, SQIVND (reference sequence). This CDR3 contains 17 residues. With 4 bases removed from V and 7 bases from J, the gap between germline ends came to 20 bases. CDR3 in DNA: TGTGCCAGTAGTACCAGATTGGACAGTGGGTACAATTCACCCCTCCACTTT. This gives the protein CASSTRLDSGYNSPLHF.

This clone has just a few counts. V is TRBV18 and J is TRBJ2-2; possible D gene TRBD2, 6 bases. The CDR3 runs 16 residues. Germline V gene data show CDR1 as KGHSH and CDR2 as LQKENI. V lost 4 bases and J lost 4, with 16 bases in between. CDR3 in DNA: TGTGCCAGCTCACGCGGGACGGACCGTTTCACCGGGGAGCTGTTTTTT. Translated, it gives CASSRGTDRFTGELFF.

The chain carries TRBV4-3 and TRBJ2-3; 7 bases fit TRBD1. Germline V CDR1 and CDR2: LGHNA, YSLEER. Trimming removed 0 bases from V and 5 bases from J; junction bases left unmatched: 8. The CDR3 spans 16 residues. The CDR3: CASSQDLDRLKDTQYF. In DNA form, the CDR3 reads TGCGCCAGCAGCCAAGATTTGGACAGGTTGAAAGATACGCAGTATTTT.

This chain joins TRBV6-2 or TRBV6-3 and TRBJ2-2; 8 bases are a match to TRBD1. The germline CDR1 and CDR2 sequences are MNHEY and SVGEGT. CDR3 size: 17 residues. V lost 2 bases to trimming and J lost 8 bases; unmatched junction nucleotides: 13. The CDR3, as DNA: TGTGCCAGCAGTTACGTCAAGTCCCGGACAGGGAGAGGGGAGCTGTTTTTT. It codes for CASSYVKSRTGRGELFF.

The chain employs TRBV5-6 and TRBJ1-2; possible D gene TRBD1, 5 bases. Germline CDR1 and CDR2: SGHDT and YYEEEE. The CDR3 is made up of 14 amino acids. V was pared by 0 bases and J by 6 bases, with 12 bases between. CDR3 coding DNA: TGTGCCAGCAGCTTGGCGACTGCAGGGCATGGCTACACCTTC. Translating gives CASSLATAGHGYTF.

CDR3 sequence reads: CASYDRGEYEQYF. The CDR3 region has the DNA TGCGCCAGCTATGACAGGGGAGAATACGAGCAGTACTTC. J is TRBJ2-7 and V is TRBV10-2; 8 nucleotides match TRBD1. Germline V CDR1 and CDR2: WSHSY, SAAADI. This CDR3 is built from 13 residues. Trimming removed 8 bases from V and 4 bases from J; junction bases left unmatched: 7.

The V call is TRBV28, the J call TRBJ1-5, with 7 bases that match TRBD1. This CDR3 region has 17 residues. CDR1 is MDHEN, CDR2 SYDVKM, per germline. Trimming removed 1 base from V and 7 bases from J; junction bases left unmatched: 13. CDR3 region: CASSLFQGRGAIQPQHF. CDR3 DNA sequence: TGTGCCAGCAGTTTATTTCAGGGCAGGGGGGCGATCCAGCCCCAGCATTTT.